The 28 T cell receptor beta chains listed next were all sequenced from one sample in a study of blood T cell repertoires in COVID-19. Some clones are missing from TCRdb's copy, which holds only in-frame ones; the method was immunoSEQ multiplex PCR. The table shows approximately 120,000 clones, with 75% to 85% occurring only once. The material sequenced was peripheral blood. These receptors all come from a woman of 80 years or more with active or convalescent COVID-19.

This CDR3 is CASTVVAGRSGELFF. CDR3 nucleotide sequence: TGTGCCAGTACCGTTGTGGCAGGGAGGTCCGGGGAGCTGTTTTTT. The gene calls are TRBV19 and TRBJ2-2; a possible D gene is TRBD2 (6 bases). CDR3 length: 15 residues. Trimming cost V 7 bases and J 6 bases, with 18 bases left between them. Germline V gene data show CDR1 as LNHDA and CDR2 as SQIVND (reference sequence).

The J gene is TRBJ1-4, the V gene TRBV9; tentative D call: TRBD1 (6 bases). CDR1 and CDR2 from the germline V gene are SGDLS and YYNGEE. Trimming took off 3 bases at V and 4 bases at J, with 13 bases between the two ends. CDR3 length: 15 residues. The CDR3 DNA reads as TGTGCCAGCAGCGGTCCAGGGGCGGGTAATGAAAAACTGTTTTTT. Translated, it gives CASSGPGAGNEKLFF.

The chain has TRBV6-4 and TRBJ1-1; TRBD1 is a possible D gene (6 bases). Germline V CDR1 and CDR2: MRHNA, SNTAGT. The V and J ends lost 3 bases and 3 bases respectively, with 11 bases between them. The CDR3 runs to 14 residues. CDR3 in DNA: TGTGCCAGCAGTGAACAGGGATGGGACACTGAAGCTTTCTTT. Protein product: CASSEQGWDTEAFF.

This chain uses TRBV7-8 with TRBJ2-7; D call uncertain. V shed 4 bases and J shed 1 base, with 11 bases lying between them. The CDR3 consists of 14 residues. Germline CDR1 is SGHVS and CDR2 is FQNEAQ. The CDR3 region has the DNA TGTGCCAGCAGCTCGCGCCCGGGTTCCTACGAGCAGTACTTC. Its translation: CASSSRPGSYEQYF.

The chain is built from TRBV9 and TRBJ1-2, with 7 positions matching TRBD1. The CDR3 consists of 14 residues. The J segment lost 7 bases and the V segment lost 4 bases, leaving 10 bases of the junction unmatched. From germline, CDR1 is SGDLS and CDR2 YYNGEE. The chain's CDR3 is CASSPGQFTIGYTF. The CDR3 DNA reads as TGTGCCAGCAGCCCGGGACAGTTTACGATTGGCTACACCTTC.

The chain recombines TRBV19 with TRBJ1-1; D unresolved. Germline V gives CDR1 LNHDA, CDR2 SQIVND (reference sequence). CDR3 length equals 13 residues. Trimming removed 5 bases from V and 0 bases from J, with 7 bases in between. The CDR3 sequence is CASSAHMNTEAFF. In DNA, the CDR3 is TGTGCCAGTAGTGCCCACATGAACACTGAAGCTTTCTTT. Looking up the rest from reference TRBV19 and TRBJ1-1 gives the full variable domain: DGGITQSPKYLFRKEGQNVTLSCEQNLNHDAMYWYRQDPGQGLRLIYYSQIVNDFQKGDIAEGYSVSREKKESFPLTVTSAQKNPTAFYLCASSAHMNTEAFFGQGTRLTVV.

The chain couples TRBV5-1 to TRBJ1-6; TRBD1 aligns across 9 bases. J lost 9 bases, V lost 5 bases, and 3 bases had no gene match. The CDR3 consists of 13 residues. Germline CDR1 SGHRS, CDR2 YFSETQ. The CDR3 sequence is CASRDRGSSPLHF. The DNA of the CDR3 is TGCGCCAGCAGAGACAGGGGGAGTTCACCCCTCCACTTT. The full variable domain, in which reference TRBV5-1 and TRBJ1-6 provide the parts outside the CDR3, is KAGVTQTPRYLIKTRGQQVTLSCSPISGHRSVSWYQQTPGQGLQFLFEYFSETQRNKGNFPGRFSGRQFSNSRSEMNVSTLELGDSALYLCASRDRGSSPLHFGNGTRLTVT.

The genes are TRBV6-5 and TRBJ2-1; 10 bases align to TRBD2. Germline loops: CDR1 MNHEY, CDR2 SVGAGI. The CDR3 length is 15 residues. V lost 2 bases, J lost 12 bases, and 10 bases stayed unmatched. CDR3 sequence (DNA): TGTGCCAGCAGTTACGACAGCGGGAGGGCCGTCGGGCAGTTCTTC. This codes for CASSYDSGRAVGQFF.

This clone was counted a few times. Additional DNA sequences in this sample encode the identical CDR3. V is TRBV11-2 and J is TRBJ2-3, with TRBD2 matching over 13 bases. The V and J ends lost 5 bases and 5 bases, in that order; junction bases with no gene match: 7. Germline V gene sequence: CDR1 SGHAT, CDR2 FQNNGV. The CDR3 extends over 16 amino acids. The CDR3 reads CASSLLTSGRRDTQYF. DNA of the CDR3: TGTGCCAGCAGCCTGTTGACTAGCGGGAGGAGAGATACGCAGTATTTT. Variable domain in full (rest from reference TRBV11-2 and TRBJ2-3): EAGVAQSPRYKIIEKRQSVAFWCNPISGHATLYWYQQILGQGPKLLIQFQNNGVVDDSQLPKDRFSAERLKGVDSTLKIQPAKLEDSAVYLCASSLLTSGRRDTQYFGPGTRLTVL.

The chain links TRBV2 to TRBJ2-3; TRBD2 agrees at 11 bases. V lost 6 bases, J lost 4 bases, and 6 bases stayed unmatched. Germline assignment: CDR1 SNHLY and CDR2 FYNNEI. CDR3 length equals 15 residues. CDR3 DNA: TGTGCCAGCAGACAGACTAGCGGGAAGGCAGATACGCAGTATTTT. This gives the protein CASRQTSGKADTQYF.

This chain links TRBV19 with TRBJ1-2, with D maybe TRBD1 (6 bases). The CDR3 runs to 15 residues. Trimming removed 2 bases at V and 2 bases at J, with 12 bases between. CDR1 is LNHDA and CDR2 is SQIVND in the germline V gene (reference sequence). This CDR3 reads CASSIIEQGNYGYTF. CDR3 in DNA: TGTGCCAGTAGTATAATAGAACAGGGCAACTATGGCTACACCTTC.

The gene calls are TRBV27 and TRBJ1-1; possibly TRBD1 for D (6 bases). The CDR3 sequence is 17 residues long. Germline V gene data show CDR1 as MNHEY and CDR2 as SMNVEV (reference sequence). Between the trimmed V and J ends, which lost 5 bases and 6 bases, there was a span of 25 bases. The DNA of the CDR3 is TGTGCCAGCAGTGAAAGGGGTGGTGGCAGGGGCAGGTCTGAAGCTTTCTTT. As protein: CASSERGGGRGRSEAFF.

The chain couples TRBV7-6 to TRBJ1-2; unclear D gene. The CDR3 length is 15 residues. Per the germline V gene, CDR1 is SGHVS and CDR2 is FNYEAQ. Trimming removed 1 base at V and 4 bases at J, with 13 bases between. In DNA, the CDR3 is TGTGCCAGCAGCTTAGGTGGTGACTTGATCTATGGCTACACCTTC. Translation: CASSLGGDLIYGYTF.

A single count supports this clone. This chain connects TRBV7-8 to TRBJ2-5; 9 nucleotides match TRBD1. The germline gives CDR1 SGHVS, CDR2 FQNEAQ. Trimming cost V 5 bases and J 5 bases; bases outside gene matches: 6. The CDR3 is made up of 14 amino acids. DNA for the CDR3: TGTGCCAGCAGCCCAAACAGGGGGCGGGAGACCCAGTACTTC. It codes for CASSPNRGRETQYF.

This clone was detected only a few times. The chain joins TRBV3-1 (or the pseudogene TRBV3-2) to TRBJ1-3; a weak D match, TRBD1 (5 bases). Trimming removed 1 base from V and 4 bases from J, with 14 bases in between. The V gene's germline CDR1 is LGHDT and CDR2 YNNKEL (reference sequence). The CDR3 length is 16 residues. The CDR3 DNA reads TGTGCCAGCAGCCAAGCGGGGGGTCGCTCCGGAAACACCATATATTTT. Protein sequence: CASSQAGGRSGNTIYF.

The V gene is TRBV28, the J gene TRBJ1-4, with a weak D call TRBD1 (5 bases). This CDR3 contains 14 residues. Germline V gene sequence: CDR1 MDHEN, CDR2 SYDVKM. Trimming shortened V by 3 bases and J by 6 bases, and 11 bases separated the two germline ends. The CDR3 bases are TGTGCCAGCAGTTTGAAGGGGTCGGATGAAAAACTGTTTTTT. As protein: CASSLKGSDEKLFF.

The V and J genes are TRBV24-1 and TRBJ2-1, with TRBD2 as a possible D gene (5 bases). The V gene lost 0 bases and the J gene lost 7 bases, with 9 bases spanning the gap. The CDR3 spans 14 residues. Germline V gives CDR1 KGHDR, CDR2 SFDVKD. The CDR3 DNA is TGTGCCACCAGTGATTTGACTAGTTTGAATGAGCAGTTCTTC. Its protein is CATSDLTSLNEQFF.

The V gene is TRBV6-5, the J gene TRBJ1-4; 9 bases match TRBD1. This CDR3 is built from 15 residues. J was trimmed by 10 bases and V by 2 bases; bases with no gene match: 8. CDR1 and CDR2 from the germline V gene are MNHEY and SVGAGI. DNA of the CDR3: TGTGCCAGCAGTTACCACGGGACAGGGACGGGAAAACTGTTTTTT. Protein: CASSYHGTGTGKLFF.

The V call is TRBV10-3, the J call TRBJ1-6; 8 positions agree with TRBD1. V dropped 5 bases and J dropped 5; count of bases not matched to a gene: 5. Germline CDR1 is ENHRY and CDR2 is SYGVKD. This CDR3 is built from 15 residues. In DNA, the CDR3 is TGTGCCATCAGTCCCGGACAGGGACATAATTCACCCCTCCACTTT. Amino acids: CAISPGQGHNSPLHF.

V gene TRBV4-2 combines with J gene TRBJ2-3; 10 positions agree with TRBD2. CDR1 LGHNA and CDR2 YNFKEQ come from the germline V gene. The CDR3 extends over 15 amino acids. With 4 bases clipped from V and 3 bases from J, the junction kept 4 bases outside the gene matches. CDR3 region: CASSLTSGKTDTQYF. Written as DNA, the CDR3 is TGTGCCAGCAGCCTAACTAGCGGGAAAACAGATACGCAGTATTTT.

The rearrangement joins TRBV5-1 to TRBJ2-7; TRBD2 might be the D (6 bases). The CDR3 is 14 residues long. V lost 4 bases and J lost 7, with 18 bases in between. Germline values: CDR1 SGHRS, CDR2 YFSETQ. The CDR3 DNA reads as TGCGCCAGCAGCACCGTAGGGACTCTCAGGGAGCAGTACTTC. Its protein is CASSTVGTLREQYF.

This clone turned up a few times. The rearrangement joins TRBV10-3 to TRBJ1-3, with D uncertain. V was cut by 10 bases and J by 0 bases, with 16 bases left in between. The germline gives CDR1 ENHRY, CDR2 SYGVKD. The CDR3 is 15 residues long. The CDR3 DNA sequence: TGTGCCACGCTCCAGTCTCTTTACTCTGGAAACACCATATATTTT. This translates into CATLQSLYSGNTIYF.

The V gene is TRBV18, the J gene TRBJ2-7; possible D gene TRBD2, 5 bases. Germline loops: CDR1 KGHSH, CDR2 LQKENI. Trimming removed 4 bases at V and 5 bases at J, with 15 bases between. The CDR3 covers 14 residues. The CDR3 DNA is TGTGCCAGCTCACGAACAAGCGTCGGGAACGAGCAGTACTTC. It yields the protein CASSRTSVGNEQYF.

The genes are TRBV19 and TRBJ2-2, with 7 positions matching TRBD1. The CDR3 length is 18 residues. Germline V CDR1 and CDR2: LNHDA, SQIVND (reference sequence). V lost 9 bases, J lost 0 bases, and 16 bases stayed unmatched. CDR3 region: CASDEGRTGHANTGELFF. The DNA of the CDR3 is TGTGCCAGCGACGAAGGAAGGACAGGCCACGCGAACACCGGGGAGCTGTTTTTT. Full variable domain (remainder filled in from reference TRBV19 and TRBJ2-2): DGGITQSPKYLFRKEGQNVTLSCEQNLNHDAMYWYRQDPGQGLRLIYYSQIVNDFQKGDIAEGYSVSREKKESFPLTVTSAQKNPTAFYLCASDEGRTGHANTGELFFGEGSRLTVL.

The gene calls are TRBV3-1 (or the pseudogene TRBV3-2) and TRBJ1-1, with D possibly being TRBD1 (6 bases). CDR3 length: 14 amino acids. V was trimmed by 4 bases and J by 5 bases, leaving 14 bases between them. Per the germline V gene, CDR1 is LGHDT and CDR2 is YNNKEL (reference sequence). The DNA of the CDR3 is TGTGCCAGCAGCCCTAGGACAGTCGGGACTGAAGCTTTCTTT. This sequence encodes CASSPRTVGTEAFF.

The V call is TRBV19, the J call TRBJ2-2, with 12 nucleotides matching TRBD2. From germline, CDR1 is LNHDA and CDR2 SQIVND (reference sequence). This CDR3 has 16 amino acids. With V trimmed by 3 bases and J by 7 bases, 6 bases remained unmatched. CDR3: CASSITSGRLNGELFF. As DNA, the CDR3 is TGTGCCAGTAGTATCACTAGCGGGAGGTTGAACGGGGAGCTGTTTTTT.

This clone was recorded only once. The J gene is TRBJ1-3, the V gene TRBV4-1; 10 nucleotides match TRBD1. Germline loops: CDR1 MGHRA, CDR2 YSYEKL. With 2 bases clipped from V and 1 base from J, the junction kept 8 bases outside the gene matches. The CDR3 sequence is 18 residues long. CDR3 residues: CASSQRTGGSLSGNTIYF. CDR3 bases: TGCGCCAGCAGCCAAAGGACAGGGGGTTCTCTGTCTGGAAACACCATATATTTT.

The CDR3 DNA is TGTGCCAGCAGCTTAGGGCATACAACAGTTCGCTATGGCTACACCTTC. Translation gives CASSLGHTTVRYGYTF. This rearrangement joins TRBV11-2 to TRBJ1-2; D is unclear. The CDR3 has 16 amino acids. Germline loops: CDR1 SGHAT, CDR2 FQNNGV. Trimming took 1 base from V and 4 from J, leaving 16 bases between them.